Listed below are T cell receptor beta chains from one sample, sequenced in a study of blood T cells in healthy people across ages. TCRdb redid the calling of the 5' RACE reads with MiXCR, one entry per CDR3 protein. Found here are over 1,500,000 distinct CDR3 sequences, 39% of them singletons; the top ten hold 20% to 25%. Sequenced sample: blood. These receptors originate from a human donor in good health. Both conserved end residues are trimmed from each CDR3. The order of the fields is J gene, V gene, CDR3 protein.

J: TRBJ2-5; V: TRBV5-5; CDR3: ASSPAAGRETQY
J: TRBJ1-2; V: TRBV6-4; CDR3: ASSEGTGGPYDGYT
J: TRBJ1-1; V: TRBV25-1; CDR3: ASTQGPVDAEAF
J: TRBJ2-4; V: TRBV16; CDR3: ASSFGSGGPLAKNIQY
J: TRBJ2-1; V: TRBV20-1; CDR3: SASKAGGLNEQF
J: TRBJ1-2; V: TRBV7-9; CDR3: ASTLLGQAYT
J: TRBJ2-7; V: TRBV6-6; CDR3: ASSPPNGGEQY
J: TRBJ1-2; V: TRBV25-1; CDR3: ASSDLRGWNYGYT
J: TRBJ2-7; V: TRBV12-3/TRBV12-4; CDR3: ASSLGLAGGLTYEQY
J: TRBJ1-2; V: TRBV7-9; CDR3: ASSPRTGIIGYT
J: TRBJ1-2; V: TRBV4-2; CDR3: ASSQGAWRTDSGYT
J: TRBJ2-7; V: TRBV29-1; CDR3: SVEDDRVKPPYEQY
J: TRBJ1-4; V: TRBV7-9; CDR3: ASSSDYEKLF
J: TRBJ2-7; V: TRBV2; CDR3: ASSEGDPEAYEQY
J: TRBJ2-1; V: TRBV20-1; CDR3: SARVPSNEQF
J: TRBJ2-7; V: TRBV20-1; CDR3: SADGLAGAYSSYEQY
J: TRBJ1-5; V: TRBV12-3/TRBV12-4; CDR3: ASSFGRDNQPQH
J: .; V: TRBV12-3/TRBV12-4; CDR3: ANSLTTGVGGETQY
J: .; V: TRBV11-2; CDR3: ASSLGVIGGQTQY
J: TRBJ2-1; V: TRBV7-9; CDR3: ASRLDGWKF
J: TRBJ2-3; V: TRBV5-1; CDR3: ASSLEGLEDTQY
J: TRBJ2-7; V: TRBV20-1; CDR3: SARLWASGERYEQY
J: TRBJ2-1; V: TRBV12-3/TRBV12-4; CDR3: ASSLVRGQGTNEQF
J: TRBJ2-5; V: TRBV5-1; CDR3: ASSLDIATETQY
J: TRBJ2-5; V: TRBV20-1; CDR3: SASAAGGLRGETQY